The present TCR beta chain was sequenced within a study of breast tumors, draining lymph nodes, adjacent tissues. Study conclusions and caveats: Luminal-like breast cancer showed significantly higher tumor–nontumor repertoire similarity than basal-like. Tumors had less TCR diversity than lymph nodes, more than nontumor tissue. Data fit most tumor T cells coming from lymph node, expanding in tumor.

TCRdb re-analysed the multiplex PCR reads in MiXCR, keeping a single row per CDR3 protein. This table holds 85,000 to 130,000 distinct CDR3 sequences, 21% found once. This CDR3 comprises 15 residues. Germline lookup yields CDR1 LNHDA and CDR2 SQIVND (reference sequence). V lost 4 bases, J lost 2 bases, and 14 bases lay in between. Axillary draining lymph nodes of breast cancer patients supplied the node samples. About this clonotype itself: What it binds is not known.

This TCR derives from a female donor with breast cancer. Some clones in this sample may be carry-over from other donors' samples. The chain is built from TRBV19 and TRBJ1-2; D may be TRBD1 (6 bases). The specimen was axillary lymph node tissue. The CDR3 coding sequence is TGTGCCAGTAGTACCCGGGGGGGCCGGAACTATGGCTACACCTTC. This sequence encodes CASSTRGGRNYGYTF. The full variable domain, rest sourced from reference TRBV19 and TRBJ1-2, is DGGITQSPKYLFRKEGQNVTLSCEQNLNHDAMYWYRQDPGQGLRLIYYSQIVNDFQKGDIAEGYSVSREKKESFPLTVTSAQKNPTAFYLCASSTRGGRNYGYTFGSGTRLTVV.